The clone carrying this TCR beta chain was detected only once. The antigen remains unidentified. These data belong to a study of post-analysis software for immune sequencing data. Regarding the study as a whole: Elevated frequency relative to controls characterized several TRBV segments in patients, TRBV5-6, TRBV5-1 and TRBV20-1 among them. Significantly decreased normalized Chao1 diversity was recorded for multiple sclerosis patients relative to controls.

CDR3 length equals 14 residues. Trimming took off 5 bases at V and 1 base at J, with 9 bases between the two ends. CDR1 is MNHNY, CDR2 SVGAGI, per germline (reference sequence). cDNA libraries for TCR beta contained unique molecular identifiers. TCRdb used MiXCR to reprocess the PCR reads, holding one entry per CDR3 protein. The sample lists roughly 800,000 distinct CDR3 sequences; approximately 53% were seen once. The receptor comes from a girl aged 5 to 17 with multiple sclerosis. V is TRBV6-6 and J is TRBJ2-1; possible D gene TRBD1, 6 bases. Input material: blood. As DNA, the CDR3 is TGTGCCAGCAGTCACAGGGTGTCCTACAATGAGCAGTTCTTC. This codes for CASSHRVSYNEQFF.